This TCR beta chain was profiled in a study of blood T cell repertoires in COVID-19. Study context: Both acute and convalescent COVID-19 samples were obtained from the United States, Italy and Spain.

Residents of 24 US areas, aged roughly 18 to 89 years, made up the participants. Participants reported their clinical history, and cohort assignment relied on those reports. Germline-derived CDR1 and CDR2 are SGHKS and YYEKEE (reference sequence). The CDR3 is 15 residues long. With 2 bases clipped from V and 8 bases from J, the junction kept 7 bases outside the gene matches. Repertoires were generated with immunoSEQ multiplex PCR, while TCRdb's copy carries only in-frame clones and drops some. Of some 240,000 clones listed, approximately 83% are singletons. The source of this sequence is a woman between 40 and 50 years old with acute COVID-19. Sequencing was done on a sample of PBMCs or T cells enriched from blood (not recorded which). The chain has TRBV5-5 and TRBJ1-6; 7 bases are shared with TRBD1. CDR3 amino acids: CASSLDRVVYSPLHF. DNA of the CDR3: TGTGCCAGCAGCTTAGACAGGGTGGTGTATTCACCCCTCCACTTT.